This record covers a single T cell receptor (beta chain). Antigen unknown. The data stem from a study of post-analysis software for immune sequencing data. The wider study: Patients with relapsing-remitting, secondary progressive and progressive-relapsing multiple sclerosis courses were all represented. Study-wide results and caveats: There were five or six TRBV segments more frequent in patients than controls, and TRBV5-6, TRBV5-1 and TRBV20-1 were among them. The study found significantly lower normalized Chao1 diversity in multiple sclerosis patients than in controls.

Germline values: CDR1 MNHEY, CDR2 SVGAGI. V lost 5 bases, J lost 6 bases, and 15 bases lay in between. This CDR3 is 14 amino acids long. Prepared libraries of TCR beta cDNA carried unique molecular identifiers. T cells numbering about 0.85 to 10 million yielded cDNA molecules that totaled about 500,000. TCRdb reanalysed the PCR reads using MiXCR and keeps one entry per CDR3 protein. This table has 450,000 to 650,000 distinct CDR3 sequences, about 40% appearing once. Material for sequencing was blood. This TCR came from a girl between 5 and 17 years old with multiple sclerosis. The chain is built from TRBV6-5 and TRBJ2-3; D possibly corresponds to TRBD1 (6 bases). DNA for the CDR3: TGTGCCAGCAGTAACACAGGGTTGAGGGATACGCAGTATTTT. Translation: CASSNTGLRDTQYF.